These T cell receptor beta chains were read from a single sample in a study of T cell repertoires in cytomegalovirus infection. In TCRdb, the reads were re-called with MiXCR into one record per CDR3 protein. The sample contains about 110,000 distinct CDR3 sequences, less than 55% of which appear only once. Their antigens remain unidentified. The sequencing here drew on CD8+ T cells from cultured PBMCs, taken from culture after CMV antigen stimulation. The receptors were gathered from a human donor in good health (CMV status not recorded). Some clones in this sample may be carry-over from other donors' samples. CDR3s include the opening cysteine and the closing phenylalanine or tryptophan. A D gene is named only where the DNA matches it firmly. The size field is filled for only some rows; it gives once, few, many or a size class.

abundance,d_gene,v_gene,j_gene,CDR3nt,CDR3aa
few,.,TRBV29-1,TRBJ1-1,TGCAGCGTAGAGGGCCCGTACGGTGAAGCTTTCTTT,CSVEGPYGEAFF
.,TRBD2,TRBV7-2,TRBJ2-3,TGTGCCAGCAGTTATTGGACTAGCGGGGGGGCCTCAGATACGCAGTATTTT,CASSYWTSGGASDTQYF
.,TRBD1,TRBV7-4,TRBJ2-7,TGTGCCAGCAGCTTTACAGGGGGGTCCCCCTCCTACGAGCAGTACTTC,CASSFTGGSPSYEQYF
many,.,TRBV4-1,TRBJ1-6,TGCGCCAGCAGCCCTACGGACGGGGCTTCACCCCTCCACTTT,CASSPTDGASPLHF
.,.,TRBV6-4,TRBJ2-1,TGTGCCAGCAGTGAAGCGCCCCGAGGGCCCTACAATGAGCAGTTCTTC,CASSEAPRGPYNEQFF
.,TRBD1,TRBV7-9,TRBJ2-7,TGTGCCAGCAGCTTCACCGGGACAGCCTCCTACGAGCAGTACTTC,CASSFTGTASYEQYF
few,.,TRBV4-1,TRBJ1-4,TGCGCCAGCAGCCAACCTATTGGGGCTTCCTATAATGAAAAACTGTTTTTT,CASSQPIGASYNEKLFF
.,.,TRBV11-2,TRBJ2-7,TGTGCCAGCAGCTTAGTCCTGTACGAGCAGTACTTC,CASSLVLYEQYF
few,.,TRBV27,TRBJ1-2,TGTGCCAGCAGTTCCACTTTAGGGCAACCATCTAACTATGGCTACACCTTC,CASSSTLGQPSNYGYTF
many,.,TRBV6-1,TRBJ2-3,TGTGCCAGCACGCACTCAACAGTGGCAGATACGCAGTATTTT,CASTHSTVADTQYF
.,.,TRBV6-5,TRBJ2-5,TGTGCCAGCAGTTACGGAGGGCTCCTTGGAGAGACCCAGTACTTC,CASSYGGLLGETQYF
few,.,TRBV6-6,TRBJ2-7,TGTGCCAGCACCCTAATCACAGGGTTCGAGCAGTACTTC,CASTLITGFEQYF
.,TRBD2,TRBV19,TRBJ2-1,TGTGCCACCGGGACTAGCGGGAGCTCCTACAATGAGCAGTTCTTC,CATGTSGSSYNEQFF
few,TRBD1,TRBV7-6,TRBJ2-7,TGTGCCAGCAGCCCGGGACAGGGGACCTACGAGCAGTACTTC,CASSPGQGTYEQYF
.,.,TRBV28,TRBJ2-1,TGTGCCAGCAGTTCAGCGGAACTAATCTACAATGAGCAGTTCTTC,CASSSAELIYNEQFF
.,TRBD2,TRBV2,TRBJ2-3,TGTGCCAGCAGTGAACTGGGACTAGCGGGGCCCTCTAGCACAGATACGCAGTATTTT,CASSELGLAGPSSTDTQYF
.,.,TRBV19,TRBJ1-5,TGTGCCAGTAGTTTCATGGCCAGGGAGAGCAATCAGCCCCAGCATTTT,CASSFMARESNQPQHF
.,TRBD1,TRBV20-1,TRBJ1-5,TGCAGTGCTAGGACAGGGTTTTTGAGCAATCAGCCCCAGCATTTT,CSARTGFLSNQPQHF
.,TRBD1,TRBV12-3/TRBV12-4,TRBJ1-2,TGTGCCAGCAGTCTGACAGGGCATAACTATGGCTACACCTTC,CASSLTGHNYGYTF
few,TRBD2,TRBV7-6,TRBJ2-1,TGTGCCAGCAGCTTAGGGTTAGCGGGGGGCTACAATGAGCAGTTCTTC,CASSLGLAGGYNEQFF
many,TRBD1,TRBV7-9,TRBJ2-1,TGTGCCAGCAGCTCCCCCCACGGGACAGGGTCTCCTTCATACAATGAGCAGTTCTTC,CASSSPHGTGSPSYNEQFF
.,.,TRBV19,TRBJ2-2,TGTGCCAGTAGTATAGCCGGGACCGGGGAGCTGTTTTTT,CASSIAGTGELFF
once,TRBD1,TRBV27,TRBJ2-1,TGTGCCAGCAGATACACCGAGGGGGCCCTGTACAATGAGCAGTTCTTC,CASRYTEGALYNEQFF
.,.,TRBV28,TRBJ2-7,TGTGCCAGCAGTCCACGTATCCTTTGGGGGGAGCAGTACTTC,CASSPRILWGEQYF
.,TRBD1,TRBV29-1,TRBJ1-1,TGCAGCGTTGAGACAGGGGGAGTCACTGAAGCTTTCTTT,CSVETGGVTEAFF
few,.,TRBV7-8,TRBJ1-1,TGTGCCAGCAGCTTACAGGACACTGAAGCTTTCTTT,CASSLQDTEAFF
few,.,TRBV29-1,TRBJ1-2,TGCAGCGTTGATCCGACGGGGTATGGCTACACCTTC,CSVDPTGYGYTF
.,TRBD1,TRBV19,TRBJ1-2,TGTGCCAGTATAAGATTCCGGGACAGACCACCGAACTATGGCTACACCTTC,CASIRFRDRPPNYGYTF
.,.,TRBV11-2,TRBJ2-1,TGTGCCAGCAGCCCTCCCCCTCGAGGGAAAGGCTACAATGAGCAGTTCTTC,CASSPPPRGKGYNEQFF